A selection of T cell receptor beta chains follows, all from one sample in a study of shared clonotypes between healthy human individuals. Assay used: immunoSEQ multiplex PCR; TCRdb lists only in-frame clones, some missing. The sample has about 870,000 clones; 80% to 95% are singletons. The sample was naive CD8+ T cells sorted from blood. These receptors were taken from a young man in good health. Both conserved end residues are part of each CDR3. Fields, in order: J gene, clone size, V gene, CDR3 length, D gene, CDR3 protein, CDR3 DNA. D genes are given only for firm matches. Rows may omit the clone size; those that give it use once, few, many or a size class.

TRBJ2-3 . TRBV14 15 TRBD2 CASSQGSGSTDTQYF TGTGCCAGCAGCCAAGGTAGCGGGAGCACAGATACGCAGTATTTT
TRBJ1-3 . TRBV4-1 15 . CASSQKEGTGNTIYF TGCGCCAGCAGCCAAAAGGAAGGGACTGGAAACACCATATATTTT
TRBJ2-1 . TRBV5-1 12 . CASRDENNEQFF TGCGCCAGCAGGGACGAGAACAATGAGCAGTTCTTC
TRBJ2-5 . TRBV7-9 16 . CASGPVLGRDEETQYF TGTGCCAGCGGCCCCGTACTTGGCAGGGACGAAGAGACCCAGTACTTC
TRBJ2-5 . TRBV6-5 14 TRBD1 CASSYATGEETQYF TGTGCCAGCAGTTATGCCACAGGGGAAGAGACCCAGTACTTC
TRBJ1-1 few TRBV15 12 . CATSRENTEAFF TGTGCCACCAGCAGAGAGAACACTGAAGCTTTCTTT
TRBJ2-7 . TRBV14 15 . CASSQDLQGTYEQYF TGTGCCAGCAGCCAAGATCTGCAGGGTACTTACGAGCAGTACTTC
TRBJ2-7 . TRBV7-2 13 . CASSLVSAYEQYF TGTGCCAGCAGCTTAGTTTCGGCTTACGAGCAGTACTTC
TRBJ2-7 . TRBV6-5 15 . CASRQVWTQPYEQYF TGTGCCAGCAGGCAAGTCTGGACCCAGCCCTACGAGCAGTACTTC
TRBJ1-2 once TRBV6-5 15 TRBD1 CASSYQGAGGYGYTF TGTGCCAGCAGTTACCAGGGGGCAGGGGGTTATGGCTACACCTTC
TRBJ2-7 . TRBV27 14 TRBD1 CASSFGQGFGEQYF TGTGCCAGCAGTTTCGGACAGGGGTTTGGGGAGCAGTACTTC
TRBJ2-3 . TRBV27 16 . CASSLSSGTSTDTQYF TGTGCCAGCAGTTTATCAAGCGGTACTAGCACAGATACGCAGTATTTT
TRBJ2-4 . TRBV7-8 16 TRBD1 CASSLARTGPKNIQYF TGTGCCAGCAGCCTCGCCCGGACAGGGCCCAAAAACATTCAGTACTTC
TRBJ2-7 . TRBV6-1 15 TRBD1 CATQPGQGNSYEQYF TGTGCCACTCAACCGGGACAGGGGAACTCCTACGAGCAGTACTTC
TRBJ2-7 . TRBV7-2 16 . CASSPWGRELSYEQYF TGTGCCAGCAGCCCTTGGGGGCGGGAGCTCTCCTACGAGCAGTACTTC
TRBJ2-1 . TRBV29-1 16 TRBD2 CSVQPYIGRAYNEQFF TGCAGCGTTCAACCCTATATCGGGAGGGCATACAATGAGCAGTTCTTC
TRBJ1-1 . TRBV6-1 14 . CASSEIPTSTEAFF TGTGCCAGCAGTGAAATCCCCACATCGACTGAAGCTTTCTTT
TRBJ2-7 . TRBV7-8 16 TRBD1 CASSLVPGQLAYEQYF TGTGCCAGCAGCTTAGTACCGGGACAGCTAGCCTACGAGCAGTACTTC
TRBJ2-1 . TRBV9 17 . CASSSNDRGFQFYEQFF TGTGCCAGCAGCTCAAACGACCGGGGTTTTCAGTTCTATGAGCAGTTCTTC
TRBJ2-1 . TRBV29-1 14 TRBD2 CSVDGVAGYNEQFF TGCAGCGTTGACGGGGTAGCGGGGTACAATGAGCAGTTCTTC
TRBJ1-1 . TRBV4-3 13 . CASSQGSRTEAFF TGCGCCAGCAGCCAAGGGTCGCGGACTGAAGCTTTCTTT
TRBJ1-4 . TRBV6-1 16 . CASSGFKRPHREKLFF TGTGCCAGCAGTGGCTTTAAACGACCGCATCGGGAAAAACTGTTTTTT
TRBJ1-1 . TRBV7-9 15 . CASSLARDFRSEAFF TGTGCCAGCAGCTTAGCCCGGGATTTTAGGTCTGAAGCTTTCTTT